Listed below are T cell receptor beta chains from one sample, sequenced in a study of shared clonotypes between healthy human individuals. The method was immunoSEQ multiplex PCR; TCRdb's version includes in-frame clones alone and lacks a portion of them. The data show more than 2 million clones, around 95% seen once. Sequenced sample: naive CD4+ T cells sorted from blood. The origin of the receptors is a man between 18 and 29 years old in good health. Each CDR3 is given with its conserved first and last residue. The order of the fields is D gene, V gene, J gene, clone size, CDR3 protein, CDR3 DNA. D genes are given only for firm matches. Expanded clones are given a class, and other clones once, few, many or no size at all.

NA	TRBV10-2	TRBJ2-2	NA	CASRPGPNTGELFF	TGCGCCAGCAGGCCGGGACCCAACACCGGGGAGCTGTTTTTT
TRBD2	TRBV11-2	TRBJ2-5	NA	CASSLAPSGEETQYF	TGTGCCAGCAGCTTAGCCCCTAGCGGGGAAGAGACCCAGTACTTC
TRBD2	TRBV5-4	TRBJ2-5	NA	CASSLVAGGSSETQYF	TGTGCCAGCAGCTTGGTAGCGGGAGGGAGTTCAGAGACCCAGTACTTC
NA	TRBV2	TRBJ1-4	NA	CASSVTGSGEKLFF	TGTGCCAGCAGTGTGACAGGTTCGGGTGAAAAACTGTTTTTT
TRBD1	TRBV5-1	TRBJ1-2	NA	CASSGQGHGYTF	TGCGCCAGCAGCGGACAGGGGCATGGCTACACCTTC
TRBD2	TRBV6-1	TRBJ2-3	NA	CASRLAGVEDTQYF	TGTGCCAGCAGACTAGCGGGAGTGGAAGATACGCAGTATTTT
NA	TRBV6-1	TRBJ1-2	NA	CASSTGEANYGYTF	TGTGCCAGCAGTACAGGAGAAGCTAACTATGGCTACACCTTC
TRBD1	TRBV19	TRBJ2-7	NA	CASSIAGTGGGYEQYF	TGTGCCAGTAGTATAGCCGGGACAGGGGGAGGATACGAGCAGTACTTC
NA	TRBV2	TRBJ1-4	NA	CASSEGFPGANEKLFF	TGTGCCAGCAGTGAGGGGTTCCCCGGGGCTAATGAAAAACTGTTTTTT
NA	TRBV30	TRBJ1-1	once	CAWGQSYTEAFF	TGTGCCTGGGGACAGTCGTACACTGAAGCTTTCTTT
TRBD1	TRBV18	TRBJ1-2	NA	CASSPETGNYGYTF	TGTGCCAGCTCACCGGAGACAGGGAACTATGGCTACACCTTC
TRBD1	TRBV18	TRBJ2-3	NA	CASSPGTVGTDTQYF	TGTGCCAGCTCACCCGGGACAGTGGGCACAGATACGCAGTATTTT
NA	TRBV18	TRBJ2-2	NA	CASSLRNTGELFF	TGTGCCAGCTCACTCCGCAACACCGGGGAGCTGTTTTTT